A selection of T cell receptor beta chains follows, all from one sample in a study of CD4 T cells in relation to SARS-CoV-2 and coronaviruses. No antigen is known for these receptors. Measured with immunoSEQ multiplex PCR; TCRdb has only the in-frame clones, and not every one. The table lists about 41,000 clones, approximately 86% of them singletons, with under 6% in the top ten. The sequenced sample consisted of naive CD4+ T cells from PBMCs, cultured in vitro. The receptors shown here come from an adult with COVID-19. CDR3s include the opening cysteine and the closing phenylalanine or tryptophan. D genes are given only for firm matches. Clone size is not always given. Where it is, it says once, few, many or a class for expanded clones.

11	once	-	TRBV7-2	TRBJ2-5	CASSVLETQYF	TGTGCCAGCAGCGTCTTGGAGACCCAGTACTTC
16	-	TRBD2	TRBV7-2	TRBJ2-1	CASSIFSGSSYNEQFF	TGTGCCAGCAGCATCTTTAGCGGGAGCTCCTACAATGAGCAGTTCTTC
16	few	TRBD2	TRBV9	TRBJ2-2	CASSARGAGDFGELFF	TGTGCCAGCAGCGCGAGGGGAGCGGGAGATTTCGGGGAGCTGTTTTTT
14	-	-	TRBV3-1/TRBV3-2	TRBJ2-7	CASSPRQEALEQYF	TGTGCCAGCAGCCCTCGACAGGAGGCCCTCGAGCAGTACTTC
15	few	-	TRBV28	TRBJ1-2	CATAGTQGIIYGYTF	TGTGCCACCGCAGGGACCCAGGGGATAATCTATGGCTACACCTTC
13	-	-	TRBV5-1	TRBJ1-4	CASSAGHNEKLFF	TGCGCCAGCAGCGCGGGACACAATGAAAAACTGTTTTTT
15	-	-	TRBV25-1	TRBJ2-3	CASSEYSPNTDTQYF	TGTGCCAGCAGTGAATATTCGCCAAACACAGATACGCAGTATTTT
15	-	TRBD2	TRBV28	TRBJ2-3	CASTRGLAGTDTQYF	TGTGCCAGCACTCGAGGACTAGCGGGAACAGATACGCAGTATTTT
13	once	-	TRBV18	TRBJ2-1	CASQPNIAQEQFF	TGTGCCAGCCAACCGAATATTGCGCAGGAGCAGTTCTTC
14	-	TRBD2	TRBV7-9	TRBJ2-1	CASRLKGTINEQFF	TGTGCCAGCAGACTTAAGGGGACTATCAATGAGCAGTTCTTC
13	-	TRBD1	TRBV2	TRBJ1-3	CASTGQTRNTIYF	TGTGCCAGCACGGGACAGACTAGAAACACCATATATTTT
15	-	-	TRBV3-1/TRBV3-2	TRBJ1-2	CASSQDLGLDYGYTF	TGTGCCAGCAGCCAAGATCTAGGTCTCGACTATGGCTACACCTTC
11	-	TRBD1	TRBV6-5	TRBJ2-7	CASRQGAEQYF	TGTGCCAGCAGGCAGGGGGCCGAGCAGTACTTC
14	-	-	TRBV3-1/TRBV3-2	TRBJ2-5	CASSLEGSEQTQYF	TGTGCCAGCAGCCTAGAGGGGAGCGAGCAGACCCAGTACTTC
16	-	-	TRBV5-3	TRBJ1-5	CARRHPDMTLNQPQHF	TGTGCCAGAAGACACCCCGACATGACTCTCAATCAGCCCCAGCATTTT
16	-	-	TRBV5-1	TRBJ2-1	CASSFGRREAYNEQFF	TGCGCCAGCAGCTTTGGTCGAAGGGAGGCCTACAATGAGCAGTTCTTC
14	few	-	TRBV7-8	TRBJ2-7	CASSLGRVGSEQYF	TGTGCCAGCAGCTTAGGGCGGGTGGGGAGCGAGCAGTACTTC
14	-	-	TRBV11-2	TRBJ2-2	CASNLLAQTGELFF	TGTGCCAGCAACCTACTAGCTCAGACCGGGGAGCTGTTTTTT
20	-	-	TRBV3-1/TRBV3-2	TRBJ2-7	CASSQWVADYQGLLRYEQYF	TGTGCCAGCAGCCAATGGGTAGCGGACTATCAGGGCCTATTGAGATACGAGCAGTACTTC
15	-	TRBD2	TRBV9	TRBJ2-1	CASSVDAGAYAEQFF	TGTGCCAGCAGCGTAGATGCGGGAGCGTATGCTGAGCAGTTCTTC
14	-	-	TRBV27	TRBJ2-3	CASNWGRAADTQYF	TGTGCCAGCAATTGGGGTAGGGCGGCAGATACGCAGTATTTT
13	-	-	TRBV25-1	TRBJ1-4	CATTGMANEKLFF	TGTGCCACCACAGGGATGGCTAATGAAAAACTGTTTTTT
15	-	-	TRBV6-6	TRBJ1-1	CASSLAATSRTEAFF	TGTGCCAGCAGTTTGGCGGCCACAAGTAGGACTGAAGCTTTCTTT
13	-	-	TRBV18	TRBJ2-5	CASSQGRQETQYF	TGTGCCAGCTCACAGGGTCGCCAAGAGACCCAGTACTTC
15	-	-	TRBV10-3	TRBJ1-3	CAISGRGRVGNTIYF	TGTGCCATCAGTGGCAGGGGAAGGGTTGGAAACACCATATATTTT
17	-	TRBD2	TRBV7-6	TRBJ2-5	CASSLRLAGAGGETQYF	TGTGCCAGCAGCTTAAGGCTAGCGGGAGCCGGAGGGGAGACCCAGTACTTC
13	-	-	TRBV11-1	TRBJ2-7	CASSLYSLGEQYF	TGTGCCAGCAGCTTATATTCCCTCGGGGAGCAGTACTTC
15	-	-	TRBV7-2	TRBJ2-3	CASSLRQAYTDTQYF	TGTGCCAGCAGCTTGAGGCAGGCCTACACAGATACGCAGTATTTT
13	-	-	TRBV15	TRBJ1-1	CATSVTENRESFF	TGTGCCACCAGCGTTACAGAAAACCGAGAATCATTCTTT
13	-	-	TRBV20-1	TRBJ2-5	CSASQAVQETQYF	TGCAGTGCTAGTCAGGCGGTCCAAGAGACCCAGTACTTC
17	-	-	TRBV19	TRBJ2-2	CASSIDPWAEGPGELFF	TGTGCCAGTAGTATAGATCCTTGGGCGGAGGGCCCCGGGGAGCTGTTTTTT
14	-	TRBD2	TRBV13	TRBJ2-1	CASTLRAGVNEQFF	TGTGCCAGCACCCTTAGAGCGGGAGTCAATGAGCAGTTCTTC
13	-	-	TRBV5-6	TRBJ1-5	CASSLDGNQPQHF	TGTGCCAGCAGCTTGGATGGTAATCAGCCCCAGCATTTT